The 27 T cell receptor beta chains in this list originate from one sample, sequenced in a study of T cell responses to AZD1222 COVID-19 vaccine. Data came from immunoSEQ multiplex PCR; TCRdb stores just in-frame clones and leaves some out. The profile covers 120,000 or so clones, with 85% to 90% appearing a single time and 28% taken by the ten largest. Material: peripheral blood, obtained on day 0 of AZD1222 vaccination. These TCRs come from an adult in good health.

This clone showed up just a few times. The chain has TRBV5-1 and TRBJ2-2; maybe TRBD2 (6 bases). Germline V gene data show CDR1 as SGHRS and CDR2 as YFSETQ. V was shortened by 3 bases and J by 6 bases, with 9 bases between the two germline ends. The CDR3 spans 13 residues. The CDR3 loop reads CASSWGESGELFF. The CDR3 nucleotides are TGCGCCAGCAGCTGGGGGGAATCCGGGGAGCTGTTTTTT.

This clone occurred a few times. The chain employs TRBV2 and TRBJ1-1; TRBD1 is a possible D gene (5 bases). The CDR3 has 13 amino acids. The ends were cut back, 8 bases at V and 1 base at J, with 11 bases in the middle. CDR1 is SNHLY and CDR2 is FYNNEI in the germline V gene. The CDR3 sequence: CASAGLSNTEAFF. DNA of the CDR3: TGTGCCAGCGCAGGGTTATCGAACACTGAAGCTTTCTTT. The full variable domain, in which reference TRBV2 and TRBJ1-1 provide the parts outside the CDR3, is EPEVTQTPSHQVTQMGQEVILRCVPISNHLYFYWYRQILGQKVEFLVSFYNNEISEKSEIFDDQFSVERPDGSNFTLKIRSTKLEDSAMYFCASAGLSNTEAFFGQGTRLTVV.

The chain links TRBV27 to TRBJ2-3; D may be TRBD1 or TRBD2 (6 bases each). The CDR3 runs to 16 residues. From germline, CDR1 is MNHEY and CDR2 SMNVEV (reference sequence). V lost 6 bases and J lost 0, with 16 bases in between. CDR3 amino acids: CASSLGGKPSTDTQYF. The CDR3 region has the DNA TGTGCCAGCAGCCTAGGGGGGAAACCTAGCACAGATACGCAGTATTTT.

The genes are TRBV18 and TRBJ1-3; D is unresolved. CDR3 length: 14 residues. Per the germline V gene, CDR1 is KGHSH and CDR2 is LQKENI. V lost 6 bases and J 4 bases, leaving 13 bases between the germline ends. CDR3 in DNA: TGTGCCAGCTCCACGGAGAGCTTAGGAAACACCATATATTTT. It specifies CASSTESLGNTIYF.

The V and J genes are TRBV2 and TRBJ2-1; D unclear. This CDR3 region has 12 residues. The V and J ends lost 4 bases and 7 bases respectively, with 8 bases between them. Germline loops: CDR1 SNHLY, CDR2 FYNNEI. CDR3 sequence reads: CASSVSTNEQFF. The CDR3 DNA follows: TGTGCCAGCAGTGTTTCCACGAATGAGCAGTTCTTC.

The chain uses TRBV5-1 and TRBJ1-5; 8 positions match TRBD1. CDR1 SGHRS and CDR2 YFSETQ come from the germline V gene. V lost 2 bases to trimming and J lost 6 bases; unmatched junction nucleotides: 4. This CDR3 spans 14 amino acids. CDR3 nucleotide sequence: TGCGCCAGCAGCTTCACAGGGGGAGGTCAGCCCCAGCATTTT. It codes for CASSFTGGGQPQHF.

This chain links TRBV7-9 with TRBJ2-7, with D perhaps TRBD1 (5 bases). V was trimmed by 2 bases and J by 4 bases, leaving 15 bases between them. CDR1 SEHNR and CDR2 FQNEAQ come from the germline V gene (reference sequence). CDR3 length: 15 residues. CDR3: CASSLRQARDYEQYF. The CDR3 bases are TGTGCCAGCAGCTTAAGGCAGGCCAGGGATTACGAGCAGTACTTC.

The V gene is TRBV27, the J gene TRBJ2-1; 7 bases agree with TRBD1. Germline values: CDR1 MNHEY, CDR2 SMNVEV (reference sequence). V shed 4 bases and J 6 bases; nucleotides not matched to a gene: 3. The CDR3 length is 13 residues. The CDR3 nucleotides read TGTGCCAGCAGTTCCCGGGACAGCAATGAGCAGTTCTTC. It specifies CASSSRDSNEQFF.

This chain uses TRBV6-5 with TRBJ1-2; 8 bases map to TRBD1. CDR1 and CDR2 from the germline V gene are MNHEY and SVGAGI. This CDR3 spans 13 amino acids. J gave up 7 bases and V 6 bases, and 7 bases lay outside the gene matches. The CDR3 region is CASRLTGEGGYTF. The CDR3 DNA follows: TGTGCCAGCAGATTGACAGGGGAAGGTGGCTACACCTTC.

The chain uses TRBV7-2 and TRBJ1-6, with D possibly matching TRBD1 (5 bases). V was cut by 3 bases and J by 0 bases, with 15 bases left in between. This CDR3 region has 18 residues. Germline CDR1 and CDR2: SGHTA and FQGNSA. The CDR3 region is CASSFPPGASSYNSPLHF. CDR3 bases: TGTGCCAGCAGCTTTCCCCCCGGGGCTAGCTCCTATAATTCACCCCTCCACTTT.

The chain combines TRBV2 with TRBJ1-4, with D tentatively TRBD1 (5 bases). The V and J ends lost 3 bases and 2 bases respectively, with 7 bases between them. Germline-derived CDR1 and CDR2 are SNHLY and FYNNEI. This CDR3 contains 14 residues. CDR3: CASSERGTNEKLFF. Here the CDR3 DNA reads TGTGCCAGCAGTGAGCGGGGGACTAATGAAAAACTGTTTTTT.

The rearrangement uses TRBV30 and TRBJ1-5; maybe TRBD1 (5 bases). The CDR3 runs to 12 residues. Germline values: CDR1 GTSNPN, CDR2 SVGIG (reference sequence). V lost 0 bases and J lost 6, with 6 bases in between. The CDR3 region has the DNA TGTGCCTGGAGTGTACAGGCTCAGCCCCAGCATTTT. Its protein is CAWSVQAQPQHF. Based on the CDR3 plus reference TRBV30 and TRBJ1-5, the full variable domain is SQTIHQWPATLVQPVGSPLSLECTVEGTSNPNLYWYRQAAGRGLQLLFYSVGIGQISSEVPQNLSASRPQDRQFILSSKKLLLSDSGFYLCAWSVQAQPQHFGDGTRLSIL.

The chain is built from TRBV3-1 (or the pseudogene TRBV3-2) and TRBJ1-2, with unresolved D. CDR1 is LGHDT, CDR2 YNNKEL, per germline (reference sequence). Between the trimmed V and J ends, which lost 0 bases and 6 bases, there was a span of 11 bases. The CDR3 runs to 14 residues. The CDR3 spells CASSQDLNGDGYTF. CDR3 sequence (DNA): TGTGCCAGCAGCCAAGATCTCAACGGGGATGGCTACACCTTC.

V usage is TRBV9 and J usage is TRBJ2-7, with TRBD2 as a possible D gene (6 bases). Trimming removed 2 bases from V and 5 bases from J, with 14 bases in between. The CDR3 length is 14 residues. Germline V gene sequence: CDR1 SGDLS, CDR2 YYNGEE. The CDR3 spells CASSVSGPGDEQYF. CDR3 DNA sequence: TGTGCCAGCAGCGTTAGCGGCCCGGGAGACGAGCAGTACTTC.

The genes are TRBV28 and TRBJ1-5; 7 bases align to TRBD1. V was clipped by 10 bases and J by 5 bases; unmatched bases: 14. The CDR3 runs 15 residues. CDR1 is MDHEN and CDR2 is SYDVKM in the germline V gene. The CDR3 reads CATEVAGGRDQPQHF. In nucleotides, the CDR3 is TGTGCCACGGAGGTGGCAGGGGGTAGGGATCAGCCCCAGCATTTT.

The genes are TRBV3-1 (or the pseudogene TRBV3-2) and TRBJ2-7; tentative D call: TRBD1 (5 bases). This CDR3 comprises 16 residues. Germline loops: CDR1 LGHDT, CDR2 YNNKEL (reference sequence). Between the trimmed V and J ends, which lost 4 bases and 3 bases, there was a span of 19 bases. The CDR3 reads CASSPSFQGPIYEQYF. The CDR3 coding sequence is TGTGCCAGCAGCCCATCCTTTCAGGGCCCCATCTACGAGCAGTACTTC.

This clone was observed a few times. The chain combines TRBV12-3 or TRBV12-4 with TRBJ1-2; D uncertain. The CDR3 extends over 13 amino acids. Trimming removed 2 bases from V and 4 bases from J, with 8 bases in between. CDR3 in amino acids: CASSLLALYGYTF. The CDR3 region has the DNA TGTGCCAGCAGTTTACTGGCCCTCTATGGCTACACCTTC.

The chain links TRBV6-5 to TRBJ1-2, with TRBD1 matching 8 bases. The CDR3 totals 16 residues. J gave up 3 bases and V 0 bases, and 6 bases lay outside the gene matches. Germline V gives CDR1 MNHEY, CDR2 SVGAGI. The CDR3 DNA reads TGTGCCAGCAGTTACTCTTTCAGGGGGCAAGACTATGGCTACACCTTC. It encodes CASSYSFRGQDYGYTF.

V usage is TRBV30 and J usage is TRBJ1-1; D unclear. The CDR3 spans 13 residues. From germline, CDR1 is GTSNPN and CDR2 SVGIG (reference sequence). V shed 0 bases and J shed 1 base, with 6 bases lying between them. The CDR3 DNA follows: TGTGCCTGGAGTGTCCAGGAGAACACTGAAGCTTTCTTT. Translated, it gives CAWSVQENTEAFF.

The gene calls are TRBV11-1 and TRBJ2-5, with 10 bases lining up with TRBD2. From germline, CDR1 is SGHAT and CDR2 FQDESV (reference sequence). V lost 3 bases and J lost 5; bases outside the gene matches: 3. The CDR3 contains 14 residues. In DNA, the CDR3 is TGTGCCAGCAGCTTCGGAGCGGGAGGGGAGACCCAGTACTTC. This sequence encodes CASSFGAGGETQYF.

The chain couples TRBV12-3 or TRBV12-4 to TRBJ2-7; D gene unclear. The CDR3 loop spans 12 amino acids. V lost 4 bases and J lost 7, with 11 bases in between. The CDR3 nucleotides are TGTGCCAGCAGTTCAGGTCCGGGTGAGCAGTACTTC. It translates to CASSSGPGEQYF.

CDR3 protein: CASSETTGRNQPQHF. CDR3 coding DNA: TGTGCCAGCAGTGAAACGACAGGTCGCAATCAGCCCCAGCATTTT. This chain links TRBV6-1 with TRBJ1-5, with D maybe TRBD1 (6 bases). Germline assignment: CDR1 MNHNS and CDR2 SASEGT. V was cut by 2 bases and J by 2 bases, with 10 bases left in between. The CDR3 extends over 15 amino acids.

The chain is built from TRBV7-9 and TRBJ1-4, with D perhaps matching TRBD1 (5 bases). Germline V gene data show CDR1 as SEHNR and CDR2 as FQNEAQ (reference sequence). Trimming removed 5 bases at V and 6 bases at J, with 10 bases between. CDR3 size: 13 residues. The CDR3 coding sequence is TGTGCCAGCAGCCGGGGCTTAGATGAAAAACTGTTTTTT. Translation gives CASSRGLDEKLFF. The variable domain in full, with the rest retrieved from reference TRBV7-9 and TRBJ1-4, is DTGVSQNPRHKITKRGQNVTFRCDPISEHNRLYWYRQTLGQGPEFLTYFQNEAQLEKSRLLSDRFSAERPKGSFSTLEIQRTEQGDSAMYLCASSRGLDEKLFFGSGTQLSVL.

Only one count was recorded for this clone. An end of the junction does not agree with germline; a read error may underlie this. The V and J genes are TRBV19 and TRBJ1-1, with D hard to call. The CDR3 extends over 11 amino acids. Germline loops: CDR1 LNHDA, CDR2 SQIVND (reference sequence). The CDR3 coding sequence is TGTGCCAGTAGTCCCGGACCTGACGCTTTCTTT. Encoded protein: CASSPGPDAFF.

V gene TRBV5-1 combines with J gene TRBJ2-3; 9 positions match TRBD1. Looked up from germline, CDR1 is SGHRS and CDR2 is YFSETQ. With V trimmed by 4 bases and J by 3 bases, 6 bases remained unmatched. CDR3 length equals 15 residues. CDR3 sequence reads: CASSATGGSTDTQYF. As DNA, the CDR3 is TGCGCCAGCAGCGCGACAGGGGGATCGACAGATACGCAGTATTTT. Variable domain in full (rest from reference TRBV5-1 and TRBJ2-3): KAGVTQTPRYLIKTRGQQVTLSCSPISGHRSVSWYQQTPGQGLQFLFEYFSETQRNKGNFPGRFSGRQFSNSRSEMNVSTLELGDSALYLCASSATGGSTDTQYFGPGTRLTVL.

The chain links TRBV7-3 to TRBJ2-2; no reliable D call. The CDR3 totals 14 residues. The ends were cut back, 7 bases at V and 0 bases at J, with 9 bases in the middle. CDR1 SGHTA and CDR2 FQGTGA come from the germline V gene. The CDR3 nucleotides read TGTGCCAGCACTCCAAGGCCGAACACCGGGGAGCTGTTTTTT. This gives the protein CASTPRPNTGELFF.

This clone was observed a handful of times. The CDR3 spells CASSPVWDHTGGYTF. As DNA, the CDR3 is TGTGCCAGCAGCCCCGTCTGGGACCACACGGGAGGCTACACCTTC. The rearrangement uses TRBV6-5 and TRBJ1-2, with D perhaps matching TRBD1 (5 bases). The germline V gene has CDR1 MNHEY and CDR2 SVGAGI. Trimming left V 6 bases short and J 8 bases short, with 22 bases between. The CDR3 is made up of 15 amino acids.